The 6 T cell receptor beta chains listed next were all sequenced from one sample in a study of Graves' ophthalmopathy and Graves' hyperthyroidism. Amplification of TCR beta CDR3 regions used RNA transcripts. HTBI primers were used in a first-round RT-PCR, which preceded a second-round multiplex PCR. TCRdb fed the multiplex PCR reads into MiXCR, producing one record per CDR3 protein. The top ten clones hold 44% of a sample with 740,000 or so distinct CDR3 sequences, around 40% of them seen once. The material sequenced was peripheral blood. These receptors originate from an adult man with Graves' ophthalmopathy.

To note about this clonotype: A much larger clonotype is one base distant, so this may be a read error. The chain carries TRBV19 and TRBJ1-1, with 12 bases aligning to TRBD1. The J segment lost 0 bases and the V segment lost 7 bases, leaving 9 bases of the junction unmatched. Germline CDR1 and CDR2: LNHDA and SQIVND (reference sequence). CDR3 length equals 17 residues. CDR3 protein: CASIPGTGGRLNTEAFF. As DNA, the CDR3 is TGTGCCAGTATCCCTGGGACAGGGGGCCGCCTGAACACTGAAGCTTTCTTT.

This clonotype appeared many times. The CDR3 spells CASRRTGAYEQYF. DNA for the CDR3: TGTGCCAGTAGGAGGACAGGAGCCTACGAGCAGTACTTC. The rearrangement links TRBV19 to TRBJ2-7; 7 nucleotides agree with TRBD1. V dropped 6 bases and J dropped 2; count of bases not matched to a gene: 4. The germline V gene has CDR1 LNHDA and CDR2 SQIVND (reference sequence). The CDR3 has 13 amino acids.

Turning to this clonotype: Relative to the germline gene, one junction end is altered; a read error may explain this. J is TRBJ1-3 and V is TRBV11-1, with a possible D match to TRBD1 (5 bases). Germline-derived CDR1 and CDR2 are SGHAT and FQDESV (reference sequence). The CDR3 runs 16 residues. CDR3 sequence (DNA): TGTGCCAGCCAAAGCCCGGGGGACGACTCTGGAAACACCACATATTTT. Translated: CASQSPGDDSGNTTYF.

As for this clonotype: Sequence at one end of the junction differs from germline and may be a read error. This chain uses TRBV10-3 with TRBJ1-1, with 7 bases fitting TRBD1. The CDR3 extends over 16 amino acids. Germline assignment: CDR1 ENHRY and CDR2 SYGVKD. CDR3 amino acids: CASSYSTYTGDTEAFF. In nucleotides, the CDR3 is TGTGCCAGCAGTTACTCGACATATACAGGGGACACTGAAGCTTTCTTT.

Of note for this clonotype: This may come from a read error, since a much larger clone is one base off. The chain combines TRBV2 with TRBJ1-1; perhaps TRBD1 as D (6 bases). In germline, CDR1 is SNHLY, CDR2 FYNNEI. The CDR3 spans 13 residues. V dropped 8 bases and J dropped 8 bases, with 18 bases sitting between them. CDR3 bases: TGTGCCAGCGGTACAGGGAGCACCGGGGAAGCTTTCTTT. Amino acids: CASGTGSTGEAFF.

This clonotype was recorded at least ten times. The chain recombines TRBV7-9 with TRBJ1-5; tentative D call: TRBD1 (6 bases). Trimming shortened V by 4 bases and J by 1 base, and 11 bases separated the two germline ends. Germline-derived CDR1 and CDR2 are SEHNR and FQNEAQ (reference sequence). This CDR3 has 15 amino acids. DNA for the CDR3: TGTGCCAGCAGCTCCCTCACAGGGAGCAATCAGCCCCAGCATTTT. It is translated as CASSSLTGSNQPQHF.